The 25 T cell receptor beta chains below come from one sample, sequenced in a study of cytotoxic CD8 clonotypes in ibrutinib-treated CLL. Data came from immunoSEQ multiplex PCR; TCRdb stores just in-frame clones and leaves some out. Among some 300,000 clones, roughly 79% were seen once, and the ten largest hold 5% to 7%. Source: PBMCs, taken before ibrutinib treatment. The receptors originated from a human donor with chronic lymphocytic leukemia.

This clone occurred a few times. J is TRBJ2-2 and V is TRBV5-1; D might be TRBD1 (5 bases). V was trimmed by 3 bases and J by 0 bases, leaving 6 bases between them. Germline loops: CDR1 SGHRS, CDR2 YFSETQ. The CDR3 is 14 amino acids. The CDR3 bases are TGCGCCAGCAGCTCGACAGCGAACACCGGGGAGCTGTTTTTT. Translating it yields CASSSTANTGELFF.

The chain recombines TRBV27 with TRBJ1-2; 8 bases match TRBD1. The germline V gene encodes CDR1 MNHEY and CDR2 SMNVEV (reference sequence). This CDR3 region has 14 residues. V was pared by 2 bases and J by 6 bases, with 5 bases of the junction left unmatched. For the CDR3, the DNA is TGTGCCAGCAGTTTACGGGCAGGGGGCGATGGCTACACCTTC. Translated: CASSLRAGGDGYTF.

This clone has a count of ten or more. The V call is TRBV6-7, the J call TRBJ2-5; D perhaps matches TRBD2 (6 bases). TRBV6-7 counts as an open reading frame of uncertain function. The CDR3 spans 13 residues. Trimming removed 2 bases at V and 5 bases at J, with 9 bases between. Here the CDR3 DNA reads TGTGCCAGCAGTTACGGGGCGGGGGAGACCCAGTACTTC. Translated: CASSYGAGETQYF.

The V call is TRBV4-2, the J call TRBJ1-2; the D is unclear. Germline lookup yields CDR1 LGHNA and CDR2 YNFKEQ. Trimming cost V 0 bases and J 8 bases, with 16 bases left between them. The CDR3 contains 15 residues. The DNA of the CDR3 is TGTGCCAGCAGCCAAGAGAATGGAGGGTTCGGAGGCTACACCTTC. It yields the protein CASSQENGGFGGYTF.

Here the CDR3 reads CASSTQGASEKLFF. Written as DNA, the CDR3 is TGTGCCAGCAGTACCCAGGGGGCCAGTGAAAAACTGTTTTTT. This chain uses TRBV25-1 with TRBJ1-4, with TRBD1 matching over 8 bases. The CDR3 runs to 14 residues. Germline lookup yields CDR1 MGHDK and CDR2 SYGVNS. J was trimmed by 7 bases and V by 5 bases; bases with no gene match: 6.

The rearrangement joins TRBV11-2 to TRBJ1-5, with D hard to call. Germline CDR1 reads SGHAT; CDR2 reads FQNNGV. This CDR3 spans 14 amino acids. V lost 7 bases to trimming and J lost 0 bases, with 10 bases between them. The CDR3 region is CASTLGYSNQPQHF. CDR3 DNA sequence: TGTGCCAGCACCTTGGGGTATAGCAATCAGCCCCAGCATTTT. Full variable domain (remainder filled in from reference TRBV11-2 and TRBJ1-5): EAGVAQSPRYKIIEKRQSVAFWCNPISGHATLYWYQQILGQGPKLLIQFQNNGVVDDSQLPKDRFSAERLKGVDSTLKIQPAKLEDSAVYLCASTLGYSNQPQHFGDGTRLSIL.

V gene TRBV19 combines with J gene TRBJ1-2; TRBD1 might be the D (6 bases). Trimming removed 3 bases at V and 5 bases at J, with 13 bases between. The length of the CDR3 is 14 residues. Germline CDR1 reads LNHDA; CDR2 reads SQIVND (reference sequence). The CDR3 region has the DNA TGTGCCAGTAGTATGCAGGGGAAGGGGTATGGCTACACCTTC. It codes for CASSMQGKGYGYTF.

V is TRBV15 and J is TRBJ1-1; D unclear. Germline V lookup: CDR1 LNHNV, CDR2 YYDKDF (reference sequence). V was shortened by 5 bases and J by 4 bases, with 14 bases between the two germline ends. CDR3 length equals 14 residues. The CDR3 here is CATSPLRSGTEAFF. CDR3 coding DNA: TGTGCCACCAGCCCCCTGCGCTCGGGCACTGAAGCTTTCTTT.

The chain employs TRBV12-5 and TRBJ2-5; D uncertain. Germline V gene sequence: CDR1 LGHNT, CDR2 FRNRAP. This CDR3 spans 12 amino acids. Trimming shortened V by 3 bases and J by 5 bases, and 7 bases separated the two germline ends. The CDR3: CASGFISETQYF. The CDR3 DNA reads TGTGCTAGTGGTTTTATTTCGGAGACCCAGTACTTC.

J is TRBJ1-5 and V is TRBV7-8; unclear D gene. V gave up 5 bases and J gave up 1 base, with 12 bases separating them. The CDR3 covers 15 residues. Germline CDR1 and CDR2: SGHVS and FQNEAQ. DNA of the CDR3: TGTGCCAGCAGCCTTAGCCTCGACAGCAATCAGCCCCAGCATTTT. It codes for CASSLSLDSNQPQHF.

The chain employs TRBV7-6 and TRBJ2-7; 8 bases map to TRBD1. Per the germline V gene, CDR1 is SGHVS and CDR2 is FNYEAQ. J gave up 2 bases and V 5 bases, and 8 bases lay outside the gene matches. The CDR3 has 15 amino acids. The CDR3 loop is CASSAPGQAAYEQYF. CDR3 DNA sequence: TGTGCCAGCAGCGCCCCGGGACAGGCCGCCTACGAGCAGTACTTC.

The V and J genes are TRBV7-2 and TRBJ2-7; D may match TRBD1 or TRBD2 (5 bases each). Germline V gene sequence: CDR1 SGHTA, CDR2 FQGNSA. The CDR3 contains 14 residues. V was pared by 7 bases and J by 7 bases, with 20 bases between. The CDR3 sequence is CASIQPGRSMEQYF. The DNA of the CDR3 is TGTGCCAGCATCCAACCGGGACGGAGTATGGAGCAGTACTTC.

The CDR3: CASSPLAGNTYEQYF. The CDR3 bases are TGTGCCAGCAGCCCCCTAGCGGGAAACACCTACGAGCAGTACTTC. V and J are TRBV7-6 and TRBJ2-7, with TRBD2 matching 9 bases. Trimming cost V 5 bases and J 2 bases; bases outside gene matches: 7. The CDR3 length is 15 residues. Germline CDR1 reads SGHVS; CDR2 reads FNYEAQ. The complete variable domain, with remaining parts taken from reference TRBV7-6 and TRBJ2-7, reads GAGVSQSPRYKVTKRGQDVALRCDPISGHVSLYWYRQALGQGPEFLTYFNYEAQQDKSGLPNDRFSAERPEGSISTLTIQRTEQRDSAMYRCASSPLAGNTYEQYFGPGTRLTVT.

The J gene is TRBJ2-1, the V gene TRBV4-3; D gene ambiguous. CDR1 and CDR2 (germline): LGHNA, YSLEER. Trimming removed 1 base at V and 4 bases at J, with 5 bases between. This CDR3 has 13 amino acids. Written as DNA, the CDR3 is TGCGCCAGCAGCCAAGCCGAATACAATGAGCAGTTCTTC. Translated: CASSQAEYNEQFF.

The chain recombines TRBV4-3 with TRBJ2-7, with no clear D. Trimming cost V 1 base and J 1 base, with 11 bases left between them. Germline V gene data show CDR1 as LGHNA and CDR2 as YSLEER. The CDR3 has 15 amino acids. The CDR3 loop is CASSQGYQGSYEQYF. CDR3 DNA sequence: TGCGCCAGCAGCCAAGGGTATCAAGGTTCCTACGAGCAGTACTTC.

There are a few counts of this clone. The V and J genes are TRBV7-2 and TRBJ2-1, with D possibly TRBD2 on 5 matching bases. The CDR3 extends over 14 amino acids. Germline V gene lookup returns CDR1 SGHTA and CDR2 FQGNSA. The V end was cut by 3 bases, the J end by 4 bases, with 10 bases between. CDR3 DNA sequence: TGTGCCAGCAGCTTGCCGGAGGCGTACAATGAGCAGTTCTTC. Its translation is CASSLPEAYNEQFF.

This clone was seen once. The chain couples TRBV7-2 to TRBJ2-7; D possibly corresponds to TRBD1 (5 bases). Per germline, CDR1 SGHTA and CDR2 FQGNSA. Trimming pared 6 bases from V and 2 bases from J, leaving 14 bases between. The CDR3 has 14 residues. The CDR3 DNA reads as TGTGCCAGCAGGTTGGCGCCAGGGCCCTACGAGCAGTACTTC. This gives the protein CASRLAPGPYEQYF.

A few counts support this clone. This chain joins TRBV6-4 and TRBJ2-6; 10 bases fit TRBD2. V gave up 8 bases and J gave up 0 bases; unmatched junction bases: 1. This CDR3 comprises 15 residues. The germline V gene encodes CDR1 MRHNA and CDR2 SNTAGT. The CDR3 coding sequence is TGTGCCAGCTCTAGCGGGAGCTCTGGGGCCAACGTCCTGACTTTC. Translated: CASSSGSSGANVLTF.

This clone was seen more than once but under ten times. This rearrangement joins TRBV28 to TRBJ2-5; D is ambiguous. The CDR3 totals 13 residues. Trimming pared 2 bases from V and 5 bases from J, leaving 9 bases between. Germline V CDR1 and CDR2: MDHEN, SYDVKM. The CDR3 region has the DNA TGTGCCAGCAGTTTAAATAGCTGGGAGACCCAGTACTTC. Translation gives CASSLNSWETQYF.

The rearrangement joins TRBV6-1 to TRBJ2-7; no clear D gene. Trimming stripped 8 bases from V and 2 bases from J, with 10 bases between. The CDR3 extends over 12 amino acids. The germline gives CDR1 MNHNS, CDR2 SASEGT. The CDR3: CASPDVTYEQYF. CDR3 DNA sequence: TGTGCCAGCCCGGACGTAACCTACGAGCAGTACTTC.

The CDR3 DNA reads as TGTGCCAGCAGCTTAGCGAAGCGGGAGGGCCGGTCAGATACGCAGTATTTT. This encodes CASSLAKREGRSDTQYF. The chain links TRBV7-8 to TRBJ2-3; 10 nucleotides match TRBD2. This CDR3 is built from 17 residues. Germline V gene data show CDR1 as SGHVS and CDR2 as FQNEAQ. V was clipped by 0 bases and J by 4 bases; unmatched bases: 7.

As DNA, the CDR3 is TGTGCCACCAGCTTGGGGCAGGGCTCTGGGGAGCAGTACTTC. This gives the protein CATSLGQGSGEQYF. The V and J genes are TRBV15 and TRBJ2-7; possibly TRBD1 for D (5 bases). This CDR3 region has 14 residues. V was pared by 5 bases and J by 7 bases, with 18 bases between. CDR1 is LNHNV and CDR2 is YYDKDF in the germline V gene (reference sequence). Supplemented by reference TRBV15 and TRBJ2-7, the full variable domain reads DAMVIQNPRYQVTQFGKPVTLSCSQTLNHNVMYWYQQKSSQAPKLLFHYYDKDFNNEADTPDNFQSRRPNTSFCFLDIRSPGLGDTAMYLCATSLGQGSGEQYFGPGTRLTVT.

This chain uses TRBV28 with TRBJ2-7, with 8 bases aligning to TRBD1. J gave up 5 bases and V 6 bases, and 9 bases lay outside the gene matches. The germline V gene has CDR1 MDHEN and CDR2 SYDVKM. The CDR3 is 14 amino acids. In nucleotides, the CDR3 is TGTGCCAGCAGACCCCGGACAGGGTCCCACGAGCAGTACTTC. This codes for CASRPRTGSHEQYF.

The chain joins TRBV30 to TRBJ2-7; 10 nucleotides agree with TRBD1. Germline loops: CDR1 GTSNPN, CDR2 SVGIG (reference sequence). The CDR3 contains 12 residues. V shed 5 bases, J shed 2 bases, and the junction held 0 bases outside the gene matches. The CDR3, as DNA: TGTGCCTGGGGGACAGGGGCCTACGAGCAGTACTTC. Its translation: CAWGTGAYEQYF.

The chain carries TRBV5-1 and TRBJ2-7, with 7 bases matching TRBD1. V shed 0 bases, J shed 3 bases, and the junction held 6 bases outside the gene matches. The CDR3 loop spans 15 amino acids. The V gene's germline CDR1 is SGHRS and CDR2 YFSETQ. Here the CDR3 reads CASSLVGGAFYEQYF. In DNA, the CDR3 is TGCGCCAGCAGCTTGGTAGGGGGCGCATTCTACGAGCAGTACTTC.